This T cell receptor (beta chain) stems from a study of T cell changes during pregnancy in multiple sclerosis. Per the germline V gene, CDR1 is SGDLS and CDR2 is YYNGEE. V was cut by 5 bases and J by 2 bases, with 16 bases left in between. The length of the CDR3 is 16 residues. Only in-frame clones appear in the TCRdb table, and some are missing; sequencing was by immunoSEQ multiplex PCR. The sample records about 59,000 clones, 85% to 90% being singletons. The clonotype originates from a female donor in good health, enrolled as a control in a pregnancy study. J is TRBJ2-2 and V is TRBV9; D gene uncertain. The sequencing used peripheral blood, collected in the first trimester of pregnancy. The CDR3 DNA reads as TGTGCCAGCAGTGAACCGTCTGCGACAAACACCGGGGAGCTGTTTTTT. Translating it yields CASSEPSATNTGELFF. Together with reference TRBV9 and TRBJ2-2, the CDR3 gives the full variable domain: DSGVTQTPKHLITATGQRVTLRCSPRSGDLSVYWYQQSLDQGLQFLIQYYNGEERAKGNILERFSAQQFPDLHSELNLSSLELGDSALYFCASSEPSATNTGELFFGEGSRLTVL.